A selection of T cell receptor beta chains follows, all from one sample in a study of neurological immune-mediated disorders. MiXCR was run by TCRdb on the 5' RACE reads, yielding one entry per CDR3 protein. This table holds roughly 48,000 distinct CDR3 sequences, 25% found once. Sequencing was done on a sample of PBMCs. The receptor source for this set is a woman aged 70 to 79 in good health. Both conserved end residues are trimmed from each CDR3.

>TRBV10-2
ASGGTGGGEKLF
>TRBV28
ASSPYTGLQGYEQY
>TRBV27
ASSLSYGIIYEQY
>TRBV5-5
ASSKDPPLATDTQY
>TRBV7-6
ASSLGGLGGGYVEQY
>TRBV20-1
SADRGGQQF
>TRBV5-1
ASSVGTGTVSYEQY
>TRBV5-1
ASSSGTGIRWSTDTQY
>TRBV11-1
ASSLGTRRMNTEAF
>TRBV28
ASFPHRGDAPLH
>TRBV4-1
ASSQVGLDLSYEQY
>TRBV7-2
ASSLRAGLSYEQY
>TRBV7-9
ASSLGYSGANVLT
>TRBV20-1
SADKQGSYEQY
>TRBV2
ASSEALSDREGTDTQY
>TRBV28
ASSLGGANYGYT
>TRBV7-2
ASSQQHSGNTIY
>TRBV20-1
SASPAGYGYT
>TRBV5-4
ASSLQTGEEQPQH
>TRBV3-1
ASRQGTDYGYT
>TRBV5-1
ASSFGLGVEKLF
>TRBV10-3
ATGGADTYEQY
>TRBV19
ASWDRRSNIQY
>TRBV6-5
ASSERSKGDTQY
>TRBV4-3
ASSGRYRDSSSGANVLT
>TRBV7-3
ASSSGQGTSTDTQY
>TRBV24-1
ATSESGTGTRDGYT
>TRBV7-9
ASIGRQGAGELF
>TRBV20-1
SAIPGGDTQY
>TRBV7-2
ASSPSQGVAGNTIY
>TRBV9
ASSPTLAGIGELF
>TRBV27
ASSLTGTVYNEQF
>TRBV5-1
ASSPRGSGASTDTQY
>TRBV11-1
ASSSPQGGETQY
>TRBV12-3/TRBV12-4
ASSVTGASTDTQY
>TRBV20-1
SARDWVTQY
>TRBV30
AFEEYYKETQY
>TRBV6-2/TRBV6-3
ASSYPILAGLPKNIQY
>TRBV20-1
SVPRDVYSYEQY
>TRBV5-1
ASRGSRGGDTEAF
>TRBV7-2
ASSASLSGGAYEQY
>TRBV5-1
ASSLPQGADTGELF
>TRBV7-2
ASSFRRESEQF
>TRBV4-1
ASSSGSSYNEQF
>TRBV12-5
ASGFASGTYTDTQY
>TRBV5-5
ASSLGQGIGMNTEAF
>TRBV20-1
SARGLVGRDSPLH
>TRBV27
ASSHGQGAYGYT
>TRBV2
ASSETGKQETQY
>TRBV14
ASSLRAGQYQF
>TRBV18
ASSPQANQPQH
>TRBV20-1
SARDRQGTSDLQY
>TRBV12-3/TRBV12-4
ASSLSRDGGESLF
>TRBV7-2
ASSRKGAYNEQF